This section outlines one T cell receptor beta chain sequence together with its context. This sample is drawn from a study of blood T cell repertoires in COVID-19. The CDR3 spans 16 residues. The germline V gene encodes CDR1 WNHNN and CDR2 SYGVQD (reference sequence). Trimming stripped 2 bases from V and 8 bases from J, with 19 bases between. TCRdb keeps only in-frame clones here, not all; method: immunoSEQ multiplex PCR. This sample has around 190,000 clones, with more than 70% found just once. Input material: PBMCs or T cells enriched from blood (not recorded which). This TCR came from a man between 35 and 55 years old with acute COVID-19. The rearrangement uses TRBV10-1 and TRBJ2-1; the D is unclear. CDR3 residues: CASSEPRPGRLDEQFF. In DNA form, the CDR3 reads TGCGCCAGCAGTGAGCCTAGGCCTGGTAGGTTGGATGAGCAGTTCTTC.